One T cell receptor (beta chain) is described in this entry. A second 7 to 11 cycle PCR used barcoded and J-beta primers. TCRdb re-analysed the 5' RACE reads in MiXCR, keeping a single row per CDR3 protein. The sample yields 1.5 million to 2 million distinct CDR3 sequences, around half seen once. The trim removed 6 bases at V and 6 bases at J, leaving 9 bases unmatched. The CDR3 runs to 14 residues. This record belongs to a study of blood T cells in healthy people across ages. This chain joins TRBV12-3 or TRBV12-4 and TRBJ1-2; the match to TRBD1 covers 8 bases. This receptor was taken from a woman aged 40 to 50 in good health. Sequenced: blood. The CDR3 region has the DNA TGTGCCAGCAGCCGGACAGGGAGTAGTCATGGCTACACCTTC. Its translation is CASSRTGSSHGYTF.